Here is one T cell receptor (beta chain) with its context. The antigen is unknown. The data are from a study of cytomegalovirus exposure and HLA in healthy donors. Study details: Researchers previously reported finding fewer than 140 million unique TCR beta sequences from roughly 200 million T cells. Genetic ancestry analysis placed under 90% of the 300 to 500 donors that were genotyped in the Caucasian-associated cluster. Study-level results: An analysis done earlier found most TCR beta V segments productive about 87% or about 30% of the time.

Donors had nominal health at sampling but likely had unrecorded immune exposures. Germline CDR1 is SGDLS and CDR2 is YYNGEE. The junction had 8 bases not matched to a gene; V was cut back by 1 base and J by 5 bases. CDR3 length: 15 amino acids. The PCR made use of 60 Vbeta and 13 Jbeta primers. The data were produced by immunoSEQ multiplex PCR, yet TCRdb's version contains in-frame clones alone and is incomplete. The sample holds over 150,000 clones; roughly 70% are singletons and the top ten take approximately 2.8%. The source material was PBMCs. J is TRBJ1-1 and V is TRBV9, with TRBD1 identical over 7 bases. The sequence came from a woman aged 25 to 45 in good health and CMV-seronegative. The CDR3 here is CASSVSGTVSTEAFF. DNA of the CDR3: TGTGCCAGCAGCGTATCAGGGACAGTGAGTACTGAAGCTTTCTTT. Using reference TRBV9 and TRBJ1-1 for the parts outside the CDR3, the full variable domain is DSGVTQTPKHLITATGQRVTLRCSPRSGDLSVYWYQQSLDQGLQFLIQYYNGEERAKGNILERFSAQQFPDLHSELNLSSLELGDSALYFCASSVSGTVSTEAFFGQGTRLTVV.